This T cell receptor beta chain originates from a study of human T cells and chemical hapten exposure. The time point is: pre-sensitization, week 0. Treatment denoted: therapeutic diphenylcyclopropenone sensitization with weekly scalp DPC. This clonotype was counted a few times. V was cut by 3 bases and J by 5 bases, with 11 bases left in between. The CDR3 loop spans 15 amino acids. TCRdb re-analysed the RACE reads in MiXCR, keeping a single row per CDR3 protein. The sample lists around 300,000 distinct CDR3 sequences; over 5% were seen once. The sequence was collected from a woman aged 18-29 years with alopecia areata. Some clones in this sample may be carry-over from other donors' samples. The V and J genes are TRBV12-3 or TRBV12-4 and TRBJ1-6; the D gene is possibly TRBD1 (5 bases). The sample was whole blood, taken in connection with sensitization to the hapten diphenylcyclopropenone (DPC). CDR3 coding DNA: TGTGCCAGCAGTTTGCAGGGTCGGCATAATTCACCCCTCCACTTT. Its translation is CASSLQGRHNSPLHF.